These 20 T cell receptor beta chains were sequenced from one sample in a study of cytomegalovirus exposure and HLA in healthy donors. Primers: 60 Vbeta forward and 13 Jbeta reverse. Generated by immunoSEQ multiplex PCR, the TCRdb table keeps only in-frame clones and is missing some. This sample carries fewer than 200,000 clones, about four fifths of them seen once, and the ten largest clones take around 4.7%. The specimen was PBMCs. The origin of the receptors is a woman aged 18-35 years in good health and CMV-seropositive.

The J gene is TRBJ2-3, the V gene TRBV15; TRBD1 is a possible D gene (5 bases). With 2 bases removed from V and 6 bases from J, the gap between germline ends came to 15 bases. Germline V gene data show CDR1 as LNHNV and CDR2 as YYDKDF (reference sequence). The CDR3 consists of 15 residues. The CDR3 region is CATSRSVGDSDTQYF. In DNA, the CDR3 is TGTGCCACCAGCAGAAGTGTAGGGGATAGTGATACGCAGTATTTT.

This clone was found once. The CDR3 end shows no conserved phenylalanine or tryptophan, and so a read error is likely. The chain combines TRBV29-1 with TRBJ2-7; weak D call: TRBD1 (6 bases). The CDR3 spans 12 residues. The germline CDR1 and CDR2 sequences are SQVTM and ANQGSEA. Trimming cost V 6 bases and J 5 bases, with 14 bases left between them. The CDR3 sequence is CSVQQGFHEQYS. CDR3 bases: TGCAGCGTACAACAGGGATTCCACGAGCAGTACTCC.

The V call is TRBV5-6, the J call TRBJ2-1; 10 positions match TRBD2. J lost 6 bases, V lost 0 bases, and 3 bases had no gene match. Germline assignment: CDR1 SGHDT and CDR2 YYEEEE. CDR3 length: 15 residues. DNA for the CDR3: TGTGCCAGCAGCTTGGGGCTAGCGGGGGCCAATGAGCAGTTCTTC. This codes for CASSLGLAGANEQFF.

The chain is built from TRBV4-3 and TRBJ2-7; TRBD2 matches at 10 bases. V shed 1 base and J 0 bases; nucleotides not matched to a gene: 6. Per germline, CDR1 LGHNA and CDR2 YSLEER. The CDR3 spans 17 residues. CDR3 sequence reads: CASSQGPSGGASYEQYF. In nucleotides, the CDR3 is TGCGCCAGCAGCCAAGGGCCGAGCGGGGGGGCCTCCTACGAGCAGTACTTC.

The J gene is TRBJ1-2, the V gene TRBV5-8, with D tentatively TRBD1 (6 bases). Deletions cut 6 bases from V and 2 bases from J, with 14 bases between. Per germline, CDR1 SGHTS and CDR2 YDEGEE. The CDR3 has 14 amino acids. DNA of the CDR3: TGTGCCAGCAATCGGGACAAATCGAACTATGGCTACACCTTC. This encodes CASNRDKSNYGYTF.

The DNA for the CDR3 is TGTGCCAGCAGTTTAGAACCGTTCGGGTCCGGCGTCGATTCACCCCTCCACTTT. Protein: CASSLEPFGSGVDSPLHF. This chain connects TRBV28 to TRBJ1-6, with D uncertain. Trimming cost V 2 bases and J 8 bases, with 22 bases left between them. The CDR3 runs to 18 residues. Per the germline V gene, CDR1 is MDHEN and CDR2 is SYDVKM.

The CDR3 DNA sequence: TGTGCCAGCAGCTCCCGGGACAGGGTCCCTAACGAGCAGTACTTC. Translated: CASSSRDRVPNEQYF. V gene TRBV7-9 combines with J gene TRBJ2-7, with TRBD1 matching 9 bases. Germline V gene lookup returns CDR1 SEHNR and CDR2 FQNEAQ (reference sequence). V dropped 4 bases and J dropped 5; count of bases not matched to a gene: 9. CDR3 length: 15 residues.

This clone was found once. The chain uses TRBV7-9 and TRBJ2-7; tentative D call: TRBD2 (6 bases). Trimming took off 5 bases at V and 6 bases at J, with 29 bases between the two ends. CDR1 is SEHNR, CDR2 FQNEAQ, per germline (reference sequence). This CDR3 contains 18 residues. The CDR3 DNA follows: TGTGCCAGCAGCGGCACATCGTCGGGACTGTCTTCCTTGCTCGAGCAGTACTTC. Residues: CASSGTSSGLSSLLEQYF.

This sequence joins TRBV11-2 and TRBJ1-2; tentatively, D is TRBD1 (5 bases). The germline CDR1 and CDR2 sequences are SGHAT and FQNNGV. Deletions cut 1 base from V and 4 bases from J, with 13 bases between. The CDR3 length is 15 residues. CDR3 DNA: TGTGCCAGCAGCTTAGGACAGTCGGCCGGCTATGGCTACACCTTC. It translates to CASSLGQSAGYGYTF.

The table lists this clone with a count of one. CDR3 amino acids: CASSLWADEKLFF. The DNA of the CDR3 is TGTGCCAGCAGTTTATGGGCAGATGAAAAACTGTTTTTT. The chain couples TRBV28 to TRBJ1-4; D call uncertain. Trimming pared 0 bases from V and 6 bases from J, leaving 5 bases between. There are 13 residues in the CDR3. In germline, CDR1 is MDHEN, CDR2 SYDVKM.

This clone was seen only once. V and J are TRBV19 and TRBJ1-1; no definite D call. CDR3 length: 11 amino acids. Germline assignment: CDR1 LNHDA and CDR2 SQIVND (reference sequence). The V and J ends lost 3 bases and 6 bases respectively, with 5 bases between them. CDR3 residues: CASSIGSEAFF. The CDR3 bases are TGTGCCAGTAGTATCGGTTCTGAAGCTTTCTTT.

The V call is TRBV15, the J call TRBJ1-6; a weak D match, TRBD1 (6 bases). V dropped 5 bases and J dropped 5 bases, with 13 bases sitting between them. The germline V gene encodes CDR1 LNHNV and CDR2 YYDKDF (reference sequence). The CDR3 runs to 15 residues. The DNA of the CDR3 is TGTGCCACCAGCGAGGCGGACAGCAATAATTCACCCCTCCACTTT. This sequence encodes CATSEADSNNSPLHF. The variable domain in full, with the rest retrieved from reference TRBV15 and TRBJ1-6, is DAMVIQNPRYQVTQFGKPVTLSCSQTLNHNVMYWYQQKSSQAPKLLFHYYDKDFNNEADTPDNFQSRRPNTSFCFLDIRSPGLGDTAMYLCATSEADSNNSPLHFGNGTRLTVT.

This chain joins TRBV15 and TRBJ1-2; TRBD1 aligns across 7 bases. Germline lookup yields CDR1 LNHNV and CDR2 YYDKDF (reference sequence). This CDR3 comprises 15 residues. V lost 1 base to trimming and J lost 6 bases; unmatched junction nucleotides: 8. The CDR3 loop reads CATSRVMTGSNGYTF. In DNA, the CDR3 is TGTGCCACCAGCAGAGTAATGACAGGGTCAAATGGCTACACCTTC.

The chain uses TRBV30 and TRBJ1-6; possibly TRBD1 for D (5 bases). Trimming took off 8 bases at V and 7 bases at J, with 9 bases between the two ends. The CDR3 sequence is 11 residues long. Germline loops: CDR1 GTSNPN, CDR2 SVGIG (reference sequence). CDR3 amino acids: CARGGNSPLHF. CDR3 DNA: TGTGCCAGGGGAGGCAATTCACCCCTCCACTTT.

The V gene is TRBV7-9, the J gene TRBJ2-2, with D possibly being TRBD1 (5 bases). Between the trimmed V and J ends, which lost 0 bases and 6 bases, there was a span of 11 bases. Germline CDR1 is SEHNR and CDR2 is FQNEAQ (reference sequence). The CDR3 has 15 amino acids. CDR3 amino acids: CASSLATGLSGELFF. The CDR3 coding sequence is TGTGCCAGCAGCTTAGCAACAGGTCTATCCGGGGAGCTGTTTTTT.

CDR3 sequence reads: CAISTPIIGTGGVSDEQYF. In nucleotides, the CDR3 is TGTGCCATCAGTACACCTATTATCGGGACAGGGGGCGTCTCTGACGAGCAGTACTTC. This chain joins TRBV10-3 and TRBJ2-7; 12 nucleotides align to TRBD1. The CDR3 extends over 19 amino acids. The germline V gene encodes CDR1 ENHRY and CDR2 SYGVKD. Trimming removed 5 bases from V and 5 bases from J; junction bases left unmatched: 19.

The chain couples TRBV10-3 to TRBJ2-7, with 7 bases that match TRBD2. The CDR3 runs to 15 residues. V shed 6 bases and J 1 base; nucleotides not matched to a gene: 9. Germline lookup yields CDR1 ENHRY and CDR2 SYGVKD. The CDR3 region is CAIRGGERSSYEQYF. The CDR3 DNA sequence: TGTGCCATCAGGGGGGGGGAACGGAGTTCCTACGAGCAGTACTTC.

The chain employs TRBV5-1 and TRBJ2-5; 9 bases align to TRBD1. This CDR3 has 16 amino acids. J was trimmed by 2 bases and V by 1 base; bases with no gene match: 6. Looked up from germline, CDR1 is SGHRS and CDR2 is YFSETQ. The CDR3 reads CASSLTGGGKQETQYF. The CDR3 coding sequence is TGCGCCAGCAGCTTGACAGGGGGCGGAAAACAAGAGACCCAGTACTTC.

The chain joins TRBV5-1 to TRBJ2-7; TRBD2 might be the D (5 bases). The germline gives CDR1 SGHRS, CDR2 YFSETQ. The CDR3 length is 12 residues. Trimming pared 1 base from V and 4 bases from J, leaving 6 bases between. In nucleotides, the CDR3 is TGCGCCAGCAGCTTGCGGGGATACGAGCAGTACTTC. Protein product: CASSLRGYEQYF.

J is TRBJ2-4 and V is TRBV11-2; 9 bases align to TRBD1. Germline assignment: CDR1 SGHAT and CDR2 FQNNGV. The CDR3 length is 16 residues. V shed 5 bases, J shed 4 bases, and the junction held 9 bases outside the gene matches. CDR3 loop: CASSDPSGTGKNIQYF. CDR3 nucleotide sequence: TGTGCCAGCAGCGACCCTTCTGGGACAGGGAAAAACATTCAGTACTTC.